This TCR beta chain was observed in a study of cytomegalovirus exposure and HLA in healthy donors. From germline, CDR1 is LNHDA and CDR2 SQIVND (reference sequence). The CDR3 is 15 amino acids. The V and J ends lost 4 bases and 0 bases respectively, with 10 bases between them. This PCR relied on a set of 60 Vbeta primers and 13 Jbeta primers. Study processing details: In a later analysis, around 10 million of tens of millions of unique beta chains occurred in at least two donors. The data were produced by immunoSEQ multiplex PCR, yet TCRdb's version contains in-frame clones alone and is incomplete. The DNA was the basis for D and trimming; V, J and clone size are from that table. The data show 100,000 or so clones, less than 85% seen once.

The genes are TRBV19 and TRBJ2-4; D remains ambiguous. Sample: PBMCs. The receptor was isolated from a man between 25 and 39 years old in good health and CMV-seropositive. As DNA, the CDR3 is TGTGCCAGTAGTAGCCCTCAGATAGCCAAAAACATTCAGTACTTC. This sequence encodes CASSSPQIAKNIQYF.